The present TCR beta chain was sequenced within a study of identical twins' blood T cells. This clonotype was recorded a few times. Each CDR3 protein is one row after TCRdb ran MiXCR on the 5' RACE reads. The repertoire includes about 370,000 distinct CDR3 sequences, over 25% of them detected once, and 6.1% sits in the top ten. This sequence was found in a woman aged 18-49 years in good health. Sample: PBMCs.

CDR3 sequence: CASSDRETYSEQYF. The CDR3, as DNA: TGTGCCAGCAGTGATAGAGAGACCTATAGCGAGCAGTACTTC. The gene calls are TRBV2 and TRBJ2-7; the D is unclear. With 3 bases removed from V and 6 bases from J, the gap between germline ends came to 15 bases. The CDR3 spans 14 residues. Germline lookup yields CDR1 SNHLY and CDR2 FYNNEI.